One and the same sample provided the 2 T cell receptor beta chains below, sequenced in a study of shared clonotypes between healthy human individuals. Here immunoSEQ multiplex PCR was the method, and the copy in TCRdb shows in-frame clones only, minus some. The repertoire holds about 2 million clones, with about 95% as singletons. Only CD45RO-negative cells positively selected for CCR7 counted as naive CD8 cells, so terminally differentiated effector memory CD45RA+ cells were excluded. Sequenced sample: naive CD8+ T cells sorted from blood. The origin of the receptors is a man between 18 and 35 years old in good health.

This chain links TRBV28 with TRBJ1-2, with D perhaps TRBD1 (5 bases). This CDR3 has 13 residues. Trimming shortened V by 2 bases and J by 8 bases, and 12 bases separated the two germline ends. CDR1 MDHEN and CDR2 SYDVKM come from the germline V gene. This chain's CDR3 is CASSLGAGEGYTF. The CDR3 DNA follows: TGTGCCAGCAGTTTAGGGGCGGGGGAAGGCTACACCTTC.

In the case of this clone: Other DNA sequences within the sample encode an identical CDR3. The V and J genes are TRBV5-6 and TRBJ2-7; TRBD2 agrees at 8 bases. V lost 1 base to trimming and J lost 1 base; unmatched junction nucleotides: 1. This CDR3 contains 14 residues. Per germline, CDR1 SGHDT and CDR2 YYEEEE. The DNA for the CDR3 is TGTGCCAGCAGCTTGACTAGCGGATCCTACGAGCAGTACTTC. It codes for CASSLTSGSYEQYF.